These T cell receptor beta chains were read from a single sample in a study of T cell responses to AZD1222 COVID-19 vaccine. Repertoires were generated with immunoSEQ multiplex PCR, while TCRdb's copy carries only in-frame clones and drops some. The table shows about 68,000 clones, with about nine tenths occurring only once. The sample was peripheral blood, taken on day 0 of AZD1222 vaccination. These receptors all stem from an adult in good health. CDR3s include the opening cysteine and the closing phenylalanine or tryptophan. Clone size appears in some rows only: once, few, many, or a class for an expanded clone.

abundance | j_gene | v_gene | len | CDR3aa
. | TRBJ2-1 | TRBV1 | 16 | CTSSRALAGAYNEQFF
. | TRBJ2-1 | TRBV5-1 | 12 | CASRAADNEQFF
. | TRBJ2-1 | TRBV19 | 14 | CASRTAFSYNEQFF
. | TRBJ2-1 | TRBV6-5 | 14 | CASSYSIGYNEQFF
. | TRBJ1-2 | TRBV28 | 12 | CASSPDRVKDTF
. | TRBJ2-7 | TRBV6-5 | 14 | CASTSGGNAYEQYF
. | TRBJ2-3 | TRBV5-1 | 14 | CASSLQGSTDTQYF
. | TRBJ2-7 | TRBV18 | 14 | CASSPTRDSYEQYF
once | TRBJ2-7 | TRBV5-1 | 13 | CASSSRDSYEQYF
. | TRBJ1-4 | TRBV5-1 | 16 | CASSGTGSITNEKLFF
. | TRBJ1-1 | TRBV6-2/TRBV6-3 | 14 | CASSYSVEAVWAFF
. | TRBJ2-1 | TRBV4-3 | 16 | CASSQSTGGLYNEQFF
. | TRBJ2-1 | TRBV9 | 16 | CASSASGHGSYNEQFF
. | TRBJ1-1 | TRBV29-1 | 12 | CSVGRMNTEAFF
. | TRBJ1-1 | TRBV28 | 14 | CASSRAGLNTEAFF
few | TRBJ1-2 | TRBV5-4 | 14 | CASSLGRASYGYTF
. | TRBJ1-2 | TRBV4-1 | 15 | CASSQVTGGDYGYTF
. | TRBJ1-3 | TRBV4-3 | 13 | CASSQDTGDTIYF
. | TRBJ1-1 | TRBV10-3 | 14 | CAISESGRNTEAFF
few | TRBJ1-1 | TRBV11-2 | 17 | CASSLGWKGAGDTEAFF
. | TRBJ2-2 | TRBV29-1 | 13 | CSVFVQNTGELFF
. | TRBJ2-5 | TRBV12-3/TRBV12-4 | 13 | CASSRQYQETQYF
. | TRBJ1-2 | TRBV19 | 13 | CASPDRDNYGYTF
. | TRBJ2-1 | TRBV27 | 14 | CASSSPLDYNEQFF
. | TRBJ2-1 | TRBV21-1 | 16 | CASSKGRDSGCNEQFF